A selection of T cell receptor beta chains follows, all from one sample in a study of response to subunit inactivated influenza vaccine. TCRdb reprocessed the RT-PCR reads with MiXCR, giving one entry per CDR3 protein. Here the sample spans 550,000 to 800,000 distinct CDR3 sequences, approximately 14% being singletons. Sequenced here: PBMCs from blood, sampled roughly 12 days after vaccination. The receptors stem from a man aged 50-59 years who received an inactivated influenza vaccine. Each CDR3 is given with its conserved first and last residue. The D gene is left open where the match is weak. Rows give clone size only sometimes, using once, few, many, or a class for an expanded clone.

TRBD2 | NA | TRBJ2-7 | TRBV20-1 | CSARDPWTSGSSEQYF | TGCAGTGCTAGAGATCCTTGGACTAGCGGTTCGAGCGAGCAGTACTTC
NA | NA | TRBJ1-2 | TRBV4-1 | CASRRTGSYGYTF | TGCGCCAGCAGACGAACAGGGTCCTATGGCTACACCTTC
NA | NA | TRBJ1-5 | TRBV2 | CASSAGSQPQHF | TGTGCCAGCAGTGCAGGGTCGCAGCCCCAGCATTTT
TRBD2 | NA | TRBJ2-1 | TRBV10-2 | CASSETLGLAGGFYNEQFF | TGCGCCAGCAGTGAGACCCTGGGACTAGCGGGGGGGTTCTACAATGAGCAGTTCTTC
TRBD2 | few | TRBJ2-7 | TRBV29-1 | CSAASGRNEQYF | TGCAGCGCCGCTAGCGGGAGAAATGAGCAGTACTTC
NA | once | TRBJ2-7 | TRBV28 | CASSLLVRGYEQYF | TGTGCCAGCAGTTTATTAGTGAGGGGCTACGAGCAGTACTTC
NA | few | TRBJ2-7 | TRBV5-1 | CASSLAAGQMIYEQYF | TGCGCCAGCAGCTTGGCCGCGGGACAGATGATCTACGAGCAGTACTTC
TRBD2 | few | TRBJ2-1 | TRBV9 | CASSESGRAYNEQFF | TGTGCCAGCAGCGAGAGCGGGAGGGCCTACAATGAGCAGTTCTTC
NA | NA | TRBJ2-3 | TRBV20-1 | CSYPSVGLRGTDTQYF | TGCAGTTACCCGTCGGTTGGCCTTAGAGGCACAGATACGCAGTATTTT
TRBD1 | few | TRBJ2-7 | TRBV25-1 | CASTEAGGSYEQYF | TGTGCCAGCACCGAAGCAGGGGGCTCCTACGAGCAGTACTTC
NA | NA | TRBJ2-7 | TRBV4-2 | CASSPDGRDYEQYF | TGTGCCAGCAGCCCCGATGGGCGTGACTACGAGCAGTACTTC
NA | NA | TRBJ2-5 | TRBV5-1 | CASSSLTRAQETQYF | TGCGCCAGCAGCTCCCTTACTAGGGCCCAAGAGACCCAGTACTTC
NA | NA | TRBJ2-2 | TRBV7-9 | CASSFTRLSVNTGELFF | TGTGCCAGCAGCTTTACCCGACTCTCGGTGAACACCGGGGAGCTGTTTTTT
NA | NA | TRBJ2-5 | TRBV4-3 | CASSTKLYGETQYF | TGCGCCAGCAGCACTAAATTATATGGGGAGACCCAGTACTTC
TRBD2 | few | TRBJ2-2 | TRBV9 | CASSVDGRRELFF | TGTGCCAGCAGCGTAGACGGGAGGAGGGAGCTGTTTTTT
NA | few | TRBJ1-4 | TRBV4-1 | CASSQVLREKLFF | TGCGCCAGCAGCCAAGTTCTCCGGGAAAAACTGTTTTTT
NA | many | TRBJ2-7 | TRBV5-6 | CASSFQTYEQYF | TGTGCCAGCAGCTTTCAGACCTACGAGCAGTACTTC
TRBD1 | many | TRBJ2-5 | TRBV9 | CASSPRTGETQYF | TGTGCCAGCAGCCCCCGGACAGGAGAGACCCAGTACTTC
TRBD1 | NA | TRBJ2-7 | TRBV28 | CASSRTQGATYEQYF | TGTGCCAGCAGTCGAACCCAGGGGGCCACCTACGAGCAGTACTTC
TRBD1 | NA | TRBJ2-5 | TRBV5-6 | CASSLAYAGGQLETQYF | TGTGCCAGCAGCTTGGCTTACGCAGGGGGCCAACTAGAGACCCAGTACTTC
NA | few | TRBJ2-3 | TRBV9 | CASSAGFSTDTQYF | TGTGCCAGCAGCGCGGGGTTTAGCACAGATACGCAGTATTTT
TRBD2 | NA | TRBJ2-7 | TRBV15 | CATSRRTRGGYEQYF | TGTGCCACCAGCAGACGAACCCGGGGGGGCTACGAGCAGTACTTC
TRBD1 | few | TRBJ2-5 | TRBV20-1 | CSAPDREVETQYF | TGCAGTGCTCCAGACAGGGAAGTAGAGACCCAGTACTTC
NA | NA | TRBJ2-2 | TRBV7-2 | CASGRDWNTGELFF | TGTGCCAGTGGTCGGGACTGGAACACCGGGGAGCTGTTTTTT
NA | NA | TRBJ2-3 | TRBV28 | CASSKIMTSTDTQYF | TGTGCCAGCAGTAAGATCATGACTAGCACAGATACGCAGTATTTT
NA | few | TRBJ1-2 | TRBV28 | CASSLRVNHGYTF | TGTGCCAGCAGTTTGCGAGTCAATCATGGCTACACCTTC
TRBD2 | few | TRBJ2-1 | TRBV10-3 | CAISEFLAGGNEQFF | TGTGCCATCAGTGAGTTTCTAGCGGGAGGTAATGAGCAGTTCTTC
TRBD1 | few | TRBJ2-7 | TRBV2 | CATSRQGGGYEQYF | TGTGCCACTTCAAGACAGGGGGGAGGCTACGAGCAGTACTTC
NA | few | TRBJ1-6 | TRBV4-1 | CASSHLTSSYNSPLHF | TGCGCCAGCAGCCATCTAACTAGCTCCTATAATTCACCCCTCCACTTT
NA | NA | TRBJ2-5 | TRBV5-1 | CASSLSSQPGETQYF | TGCGCCAGCAGCTTGTCCAGCCAGCCGGGCGAGACCCAGTACTTC
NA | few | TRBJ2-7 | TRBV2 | CASSGWVGEDEQYF | TGTGCCAGCAGTGGTTGGGTAGGAGAAGACGAGCAGTACTTC
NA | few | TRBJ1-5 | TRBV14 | CASSIAGGAPQHF | TGTGCCAGCAGTATAGCGGGGGGGGCTCCCCAGCATTTT
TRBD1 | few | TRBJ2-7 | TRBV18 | CASSPRTGVQWAGEQYF | TGTGCCAGCTCACCCCGGACAGGGGTTCAGTGGGCGGGAGAGCAGTACTTC